Listed here are 10 T cell receptor beta chains from one sample, sequenced in a study of blood T cell repertoires in COVID-19. Libraries were prepared by immunoSEQ multiplex PCR; TCRdb keeps only in-frame clonotypes and omits some of them. The profile shows tens of thousands of clones, about 85% of them singletons. Sequencing was done on a sample of peripheral blood. The receptor source for this set is a man in his fifties or sixties with acute or convalescent COVID-19.

The chain's CDR3 is CSVEPTGFSTEAFF. CDR3 bases: TGCAGCGTTGAACCGACAGGGTTCAGCACTGAAGCTTTCTTT. The rearrangement uses TRBV29-1 and TRBJ1-1; TRBD1 aligns across 7 bases. CDR3 size: 14 residues. CDR1 is SQVTM, CDR2 ANQGSEA, per germline. V lost 2 bases to trimming and J lost 4 bases; unmatched junction nucleotides: 7.

This clone was detected only a few times. DNA of the CDR3: TGTGCCAGCAGCCCCGGGACAGGGGACTACGAGCAGTACTTC. As protein: CASSPGTGDYEQYF. V and J are TRBV11-2 and TRBJ2-7; 10 nucleotides align to TRBD1. Per the germline V gene, CDR1 is SGHAT and CDR2 is FQNNGV. The CDR3 has 14 amino acids. V was pared by 5 bases and J by 3 bases, with 4 bases of the junction left unmatched.

The chain couples TRBV5-1 to TRBJ2-3; 10 bases are shared with TRBD2. The CDR3 runs to 18 residues. Germline V gene data show CDR1 as SGHRS and CDR2 as YFSETQ. Unmatched junction bases numbered 12, after V lost 5 bases and J lost 0 bases. CDR3 sequence (DNA): TGCGCCAGCAGTTCCGGGACTAGCGTCCGCCCTAGCACAGATACGCAGTATTTT. Encoded protein: CASSSGTSVRPSTDTQYF.

The V gene is TRBV27, the J gene TRBJ2-7, with TRBD2 as a possible D gene (5 bases). V lost 3 bases and J lost 0, with 15 bases in between. The CDR3 is made up of 16 amino acids. Germline V gene data show CDR1 as MNHEY and CDR2 as SMNVEV (reference sequence). The DNA of the CDR3 is TGTGCCAGCAGTTTTTCCGGCGGAAGCGGCTCCTACGAGCAGTACTTC. Its protein product is CASSFSGGSGSYEQYF.

The chain is built from TRBV2 and TRBJ2-7; TRBD1 aligns across 8 bases. Unmatched junction bases numbered 3, after V lost 7 bases and J lost 4 bases. The CDR3 runs to 12 residues. Germline V CDR1 and CDR2: SNHLY, FYNNEI. Here the CDR3 DNA reads TGTGCCAGCACCGGGACAGGATACGAGCAGTACTTC. Translation: CASTGTGYEQYF.

The chain carries TRBV6-1 and TRBJ1-4, with 7 bases that match TRBD1. CDR1 and CDR2 from the germline V gene are MNHNS and SASEGT. J gave up 6 bases and V 2 bases, and 9 bases lay outside the gene matches. This CDR3 has 16 amino acids. The CDR3 sequence: CASSENPGQIYEKLFF. The CDR3 nucleotides are TGTGCCAGCAGTGAAAATCCGGGACAGATTTATGAAAAACTGTTTTTT.

V gene TRBV7-2 combines with J gene TRBJ2-3; TRBD1 might be the D (5 bases). The CDR3 spans 15 residues. V lost 3 bases and J lost 1, with 11 bases in between. CDR1 is SGHTA, CDR2 FQGNSA, per germline. DNA for the CDR3: TGTGCCAGCAGCTTTAGCTGGGGCGGCACAGATACGCAGTATTTT. Amino acid sequence: CASSFSWGGTDTQYF.

The chain uses TRBV30 and TRBJ1-1, with no clear D. Trimming took 4 bases from V and 4 from J, leaving 7 bases between them. The CDR3 length is 11 residues. The germline CDR1 and CDR2 sequences are GTSNPN and SVGIG (reference sequence). The CDR3 spells CAWKFLTEAFF. The CDR3 DNA reads TGTGCCTGGAAATTTCTCACTGAAGCTTTCTTT.

V gene TRBV5-6 combines with J gene TRBJ2-3, with 7 nucleotides matching TRBD1. The V gene's germline CDR1 is SGHDT and CDR2 YYEEEE. There are 15 residues in the CDR3. Unmatched junction bases numbered 6, after V lost 0 bases and J lost 5 bases. The CDR3 DNA reads as TGTGCCAGCAGCTTGGGACAGGGTTGGGGAGATACGCAGTATTTT. It codes for CASSLGQGWGDTQYF.

The J gene is TRBJ2-3, the V gene TRBV7-3; 13 bases are a match to TRBD2. The germline CDR1 and CDR2 sequences are SGHTA and FQGTGA. This CDR3 region has 16 residues. V gave up 2 bases and J gave up 4 bases; unmatched junction bases: 3. The CDR3 spells CASSLPLAGGPDTQYF. CDR3 DNA: TGTGCCAGCAGCTTACCACTAGCGGGGGGGCCAGATACGCAGTATTTT.